This passage covers 2 T cell receptor beta chains from one sample sequenced in a study of T cells after yellow fever vaccination. One entry per CDR3 protein, called by TCRdb with MiXCR from the 5' RACE reads. Of 280,000 or so distinct CDR3 sequences in the sample, roughly 9% were seen once. This specimen was CD4+ T cells sorted from PBMCs, taken 5 days after the yellow fever booster vaccination. These receptors came from a man aged 18 to 29 who received the YFV17D yellow fever vaccine.

This clonotype was seen a few times. The rearrangement links TRBV3-1 to TRBJ2-5, with D uncertain. The CDR3 runs to 12 residues. V shed 1 base and J shed 5 bases, with 5 bases lying between them. Germline V gene data show CDR1 as LGHDT and CDR2 as YNNKEL (reference sequence). In DNA, the CDR3 is TGTGCCAGCAGCCAAGTCCCTGAGACCCAGTACTTC. Amino acid sequence: CASSQVPETQYF.

In this sample, this clonotype turned up a few times. This chain joins TRBV29-1 and TRBJ2-7; no firm D call. Germline values: CDR1 SQVTM, CDR2 ANQGSEA. The ends were cut back, 5 bases at V and 4 bases at J, with 15 bases in the middle. CDR3 length equals 13 residues. The DNA for the CDR3 is TGCAGCGTTAGTCTGGCCAGCGCATACGAGCAGTACTTC. Encoded protein: CSVSLASAYEQYF.